This T cell receptor (beta chain) is drawn from a study of T cells in Graves' hyperthyroidism and ophthalmopathy. The TCR beta CDR3 regions underwent amplification using RNA transcripts as the source. When the TCR CDR3 underwent first-round RT-PCR, the HTBI primer set was used. TCRdb called the multiplex PCR reads again in MiXCR, with one record for every CDR3 protein. Among about 300,000 distinct CDR3 sequences listed, approximately 14% were seen once. On this clonotype itself: As yet, its antigen is unknown.

V gave up 2 bases and J gave up 0 bases, with 11 bases separating them. The CDR3 sequence is 17 residues long. Germline loops: CDR1 MNHEY, CDR2 SVGAGI. Study-wide results and limits: A model using 13 V-J features told ophthalmopathy apart from stable hyperthyroidism.

The chain employs TRBV6-5 and TRBJ2-6, with D unresolved. The receptor's source is a woman between 40 and 55 years old with Graves' hyperthyroidism. Sequenced sample: blood. The CDR3 DNA is TGTGCCAGCAGTTACCTACCGGAGAGCTCTGGGGCCAACGTCCTGACTTTC. Translating it yields CASSYLPESSGANVLTF.